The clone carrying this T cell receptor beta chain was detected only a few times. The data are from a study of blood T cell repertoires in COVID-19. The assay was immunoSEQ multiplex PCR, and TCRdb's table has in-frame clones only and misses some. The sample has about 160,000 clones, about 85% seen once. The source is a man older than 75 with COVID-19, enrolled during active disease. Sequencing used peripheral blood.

The CDR3, as DNA: TGCAAGGGGGCTATGAACACTGAAGCTTTCTTT. Amino acid sequence: CKGAMNTEAFF. V usage is TRBV20-1 and J usage is TRBJ1-1; 7 nucleotides line up with TRBD1. Germline CDR1 reads DFQATT; CDR2 reads SNEGSKA (reference sequence). CDR3 length: 11 residues.